This record looks at one T cell receptor beta chain sequence and its context. V was shortened by 3 bases and J by 1 base, with 16 bases between the two germline ends. CDR1 is LNHDA and CDR2 is SQIVND in the germline V gene (reference sequence). The CDR3 consists of 16 residues. The repertoire was sequenced with immunoSEQ multiplex PCR; TCRdb's copy has only in-frame clones and lacks some. The profile shows 40,000 to 55,000 clones, roughly nine tenths of them singletons. The record originates from a study of OX40 agonist ivuxolimab in advanced cancers. About the research overall: Partial responses were seen in three patients, one with hepatocellular carcinoma and two with cutaneous melanoma.

This chain joins TRBV19 and TRBJ2-7; tentatively, D is TRBD1 (7 bases). Sequenced here: CD4+ or CD8+ T cells sorted from blood, sampled in a trial of the OX40 agonist ivuxolimab. The receptor was derived from an adult with an advanced solid tumor such as melanoma, head and neck, liver or kidney cancer. The CDR3: CASSISGGPSSYEQYF. The CDR3 bases are TGTGCCAGTAGTATTTCAGGGGGGCCGAGTTCCTACGAGCAGTACTTC. Together with reference TRBV19 and TRBJ2-7, the CDR3 gives the full variable domain: DGGITQSPKYLFRKEGQNVTLSCEQNLNHDAMYWYRQDPGQGLRLIYYSQIVNDFQKGDIAEGYSVSREKKESFPLTVTSAQKNPTAFYLCASSISGGPSSYEQYFGPGTRLTVT.